Presented here are 23 T cell receptor beta chains from one specimen sequenced in a study of T cells in localized non-small cell lung cancer. Repertoires were generated with immunoSEQ multiplex PCR, while TCRdb's copy carries only in-frame clones and drops some. The data contain approximately 20,000 clones, over 65% of them seen just once; the ten biggest clones take up 15% to 20%. Sequenced here: PBMCs, sampled before any cancer treatment. Source of these receptors: a woman aged 35 to 70 with stage II squamous cell lung carcinoma.

V is TRBV6-1 and J is TRBJ2-1; D may correspond to TRBD1 or TRBD2 (5 bases each). In germline, CDR1 is MNHNS, CDR2 SASEGT. The CDR3 runs to 11 residues. The V end was cut by 5 bases, the J end by 11 bases, with 10 bases between. Here the CDR3 DNA reads TGTGCCAGCAGTTACCCGGGACAGCAGTTCTTC. Translation: CASSYPGQQFF.

The chain combines TRBV4-2 with TRBJ2-2; 11 bases map to TRBD2. This CDR3 has 16 residues. Germline CDR1 and CDR2: LGHNA and YNFKEQ. Unmatched junction bases numbered 8, after V lost 5 bases and J lost 6 bases. This chain's CDR3 is CASSLLAGGPAGELFF. The CDR3, as DNA: TGTGCCAGCAGCTTGTTAGCGGGAGGGCCTGCCGGGGAGCTGTTTTTT.

The V call is TRBV19, the J call TRBJ1-1; 7 nucleotides agree with TRBD1. CDR1 and CDR2 from the germline V gene are LNHDA and SQIVND (reference sequence). The CDR3 runs 14 residues. After removal of 4 bases from V and 7 bases from J, the junction contained 9 bases not matched to a gene. CDR3 nucleotides: TGTGCCAGTAGTAAGGAGACAGGGCTAAATGAAGCTTTCTTT. This codes for CASSKETGLNEAFF.

The chain uses TRBV10-3 and TRBJ1-1; D gene ambiguous. Trimming removed 2 bases at V and 1 base at J, with 5 bases between. Germline CDR1 reads ENHRY; CDR2 reads SYGVKD. The CDR3 length is 13 residues. CDR3 loop: CAISEIPNTEAFF. CDR3 bases: TGTGCCATCAGTGAGATACCGAACACTGAAGCTTTCTTT.

The chain links TRBV2 to TRBJ1-2, with a tentative D call TRBD1 (6 bases). The CDR3 length is 12 residues. Germline CDR1 and CDR2: SNHLY and FYNNEI. The ends were cut back, 3 bases at V and 13 bases at J, with 15 bases in the middle. CDR3 coding DNA: TGTGCCAGCAGTGACAGGGGAGCGGTTGTCACCTTC. Its protein product is CASSDRGAVVTF.

This clone was recorded a few times. The rearrangement links TRBV4-1 to TRBJ2-3; 12 bases are shared with TRBD2. This CDR3 contains 18 residues. With V trimmed by 3 bases and J by 5 bases, 12 bases remained unmatched. The germline gives CDR1 MGHRA, CDR2 YSYEKL. The CDR3 is CASSQVFLAGGNVDTQYF. CDR3 in DNA: TGCGCCAGCAGCCAGGTCTTCCTAGCGGGAGGGAACGTAGATACGCAGTATTTT.

The CDR3 region has the DNA TGTGCCAGCAGTTCTACCGGGACAGGGGACTATGGCTACACCTTC. Translated: CASSSTGTGDYGYTF. V gene TRBV5-8 combines with J gene TRBJ1-2; 10 bases agree with TRBD1. Trimming cost V 5 bases and J 3 bases; bases outside gene matches: 7. The germline V gene encodes CDR1 SGHTS and CDR2 YDEGEE. The CDR3 is 15 amino acids.

V gene TRBV28 combines with J gene TRBJ2-4; a weak D match, TRBD2 (5 bases). This CDR3 comprises 18 residues. The germline V gene encodes CDR1 MDHEN and CDR2 SYDVKM. Deletions cut 4 bases from V and 5 bases from J, with 24 bases between. Here the CDR3 reads CASSSPRLRRTRENIQYF. The DNA of the CDR3 is TGTGCCAGCAGTTCGCCCCGACTGCGACGGACGAGGGAAAACATTCAGTACTTC.

The chain recombines TRBV10-1 with TRBJ2-2; the match to TRBD1 covers 10 bases. CDR1 is WNHNN and CDR2 is SYGVQD in the germline V gene (reference sequence). CDR3 length: 17 amino acids. V lost 7 bases, J lost 4 bases, and 12 bases stayed unmatched. In nucleotides, the CDR3 is TGCGCCAGCACTCCGCCGGGACAGGGGCCCCTCACCGGGGAGCTGTTTTTT. It is translated as CASTPPGQGPLTGELFF.

The chain joins TRBV7-9 to TRBJ2-7, with unresolved D. Germline CDR1 reads SEHNR; CDR2 reads FQNEAQ (reference sequence). CDR3 size: 15 residues. V dropped 1 base and J dropped 1 base, with 11 bases sitting between them. The CDR3, as DNA: TGTGCCAGCAGCTTAGGGACGTACTCATCCTACGAGCAGTACTTC. It yields the protein CASSLGTYSSYEQYF.

The chain has TRBV5-1 and TRBJ1-1, with D maybe TRBD1 (5 bases). Germline V gives CDR1 SGHRS, CDR2 YFSETQ. This CDR3 has 14 amino acids. Trimming took 2 bases from V and 4 from J, leaving 12 bases between them. Here the CDR3 reads CASSFSAGITEAFF. In nucleotides, the CDR3 is TGCGCCAGCAGCTTCTCGGCAGGGATCACTGAAGCTTTCTTT.

The chain joins TRBV12-5 to TRBJ2-1, with D possibly being TRBD2 (7 bases). This CDR3 contains 14 residues. Germline V gene sequence: CDR1 LGHNT, CDR2 FRNRAP. The ends were cut back, 5 bases at V and 6 bases at J, with 14 bases in the middle. The CDR3 coding sequence is TGTGCTAGTGGTGAAGGGGGGGGATTCAATGAGCAGTTCTTC. This codes for CASGEGGGFNEQFF.

The chain employs TRBV9 and TRBJ2-5; tentatively, D is TRBD1 (6 bases). V dropped 1 base and J dropped 5 bases, with 9 bases sitting between them. CDR1 and CDR2 (germline): SGDLS, YYNGEE. There are 13 residues in the CDR3. Here the CDR3 DNA reads TGTGCCAGCAGCGTAAACACAGGGGAGACCCAGTACTTC. It yields the protein CASSVNTGETQYF.

This sequence joins TRBV6-6 and TRBJ2-3; 7 bases fit TRBD2. The ends lost 4 bases at V and 4 bases at J; junction bases unmatched: 8. The germline V gene encodes CDR1 MNHNY and CDR2 SVGAGI (reference sequence). The CDR3 covers 15 residues. In DNA form, the CDR3 reads TGTGCCAGCAGTTTCGGGGCTAGCGGATCAGATACGCAGTATTTT. Translation: CASSFGASGSDTQYF.

This rearrangement joins TRBV19 to TRBJ1-2; D not resolved. This CDR3 has 15 amino acids. Trimming took 3 bases from V and 0 from J, leaving 11 bases between them. The germline CDR1 and CDR2 sequences are LNHDA and SQIVND (reference sequence). The CDR3 protein is CASSIQITANYGYTF. The CDR3 DNA sequence: TGTGCCAGTAGTATTCAAATAACAGCTAACTATGGCTACACCTTC.

V is TRBV4-3 and J is TRBJ2-7; 9 bases match TRBD2. CDR1 and CDR2 (germline): LGHNA, YSLEER. The V and J ends lost 0 bases and 4 bases, in that order; junction bases with no gene match: 7. This CDR3 is 16 amino acids long. As DNA, the CDR3 is TGCGCCAGCAGCCAAGATATAGCTAGCGGGAATTACGAGCAGTACTTC. Amino acid sequence: CASSQDIASGNYEQYF.

The chain has TRBV6-5 and TRBJ2-2, with D uncertain. The CDR3 sequence is 13 residues long. CDR1 and CDR2 (germline): MNHEY, SVGAGI. V lost 5 bases, J lost 13 bases, and 17 bases lay in between. This chain's CDR3 is CASSPFLTRGLFF. CDR3 coding DNA: TGTGCCAGCAGTCCCTTCCTAACCCGAGGGCTGTTTTTT.

The chain has TRBV9 and TRBJ2-1; D gene unclear. Trimming pared 0 bases from V and 7 bases from J, leaving 11 bases between. This CDR3 contains 14 residues. Germline CDR1 SGDLS, CDR2 YYNGEE. As DNA, the CDR3 is TGTGCCAGCAGCGTAGAATCTAGGGTGAATGAGCAGTTCTTC. The encoded protein is CASSVESRVNEQFF.

The V call is TRBV7-9, the J call TRBJ1-6; D is unclear. This CDR3 has 13 amino acids. Trimming pared 1 base from V and 7 bases from J, leaving 5 bases between. Per germline, CDR1 SEHNR and CDR2 FQNEAQ (reference sequence). The DNA for the CDR3 is TGTGCCAGCAGCTTAGAGGGAAATTCACCCCTCCACTTT. This gives the protein CASSLEGNSPLHF.

This clone appeared a few times. The rearrangement links TRBV18 to TRBJ1-1, with a tentative D call TRBD1 (6 bases). Looked up from germline, CDR1 is KGHSH and CDR2 is LQKENI. Trimming took 1 base from V and 8 from J, leaving 8 bases between them. The CDR3 runs 12 residues. The CDR3 bases are TGTGCCAGCTCACCACAACAGGGAGAAGCTTTCTTT. Translation gives CASSPQQGEAFF. The whole variable domain, remainder taken from reference TRBV18 and TRBJ1-1, is NAGVMQNPRHLVRRRGQEARLRCSPMKGHSHVYWYRQLPEEGLKFMVYLQKENIIDESGMPKERFSAEFPKEGPSILRIQQVVRGDSAAYFCASSPQQGEAFFGQGTRLTVV.

This sequence joins TRBV7-3 and TRBJ2-1; 7 bases agree with TRBD2. The CDR3 loop spans 15 amino acids. Germline V gene lookup returns CDR1 SGHTA and CDR2 FQGTGA. Unmatched junction bases numbered 10, after V lost 3 bases and J lost 8 bases. The CDR3 region has the DNA TGTGCCAGCAGCTTCTGGTCGGGAGGACGCGATGAGCAGTTCTTC. Protein product: CASSFWSGGRDEQFF.

The V gene is TRBV7-9, the J gene TRBJ2-2; D is undetermined. This CDR3 is 14 amino acids long. Trimming took off 1 base at V and 1 base at J, with 4 bases between the two ends. The V gene's germline CDR1 is SEHNR and CDR2 FQNEAQ (reference sequence). CDR3 nucleotide sequence: TGTGCCAGCAGCTTAGGGATGAACACCGGGGAGCTGTTTTTT. The encoded protein is CASSLGMNTGELFF.

This rearrangement joins TRBV5-4 to TRBJ1-2; TRBD1 might be the D (6 bases). V was clipped by 6 bases and J by 3 bases, with 15 bases between them. This CDR3 region has 14 residues. CDR1 is SGHNT, CDR2 YYREEE, per germline (reference sequence). CDR3: CASTPGQLDYGYTF. CDR3 nucleotides: TGTGCCAGCACCCCCGGACAGTTGGACTATGGCTACACCTTC.